This T cell receptor (beta chain) derives from a study of OX40 agonist ivuxolimab in advanced cancers. Study overall: Patients were treated with intravenous ivuxolimab, dosed at 0.01 to 10 mg/kg and infused every 2 weeks.

The V and J ends lost 0 bases and 3 bases, in that order; junction bases with no gene match: 5. CDR1 ENHRY and CDR2 SYGVKD come from the germline V gene. The CDR3 has 16 residues. Points from the study as a whole: The antigens recognized by the expanded peripheral T cells, that is their antigen specificity, were not determined.

This clone showed up just a few times. Its target is not known. Clones were read by immunoSEQ multiplex PCR, and TCRdb kept only the in-frame ones, dropping some. Of roughly 50,000 clones listed, 88% are singletons. The J gene is TRBJ1-2, the V gene TRBV10-3; 9 bases agree with TRBD1. This sequence originates from an adult with an advanced solid tumor such as melanoma, head and neck, liver or kidney cancer. This specimen was CD4+ or CD8+ T cells sorted from blood, taken in a trial of the OX40 agonist ivuxolimab. The CDR3 loop is CAISESTGGPHYGYTF. The CDR3, as DNA: TGTGCCATCAGTGAGTCGACAGGGGGGCCCCACTATGGCTACACCTTC.